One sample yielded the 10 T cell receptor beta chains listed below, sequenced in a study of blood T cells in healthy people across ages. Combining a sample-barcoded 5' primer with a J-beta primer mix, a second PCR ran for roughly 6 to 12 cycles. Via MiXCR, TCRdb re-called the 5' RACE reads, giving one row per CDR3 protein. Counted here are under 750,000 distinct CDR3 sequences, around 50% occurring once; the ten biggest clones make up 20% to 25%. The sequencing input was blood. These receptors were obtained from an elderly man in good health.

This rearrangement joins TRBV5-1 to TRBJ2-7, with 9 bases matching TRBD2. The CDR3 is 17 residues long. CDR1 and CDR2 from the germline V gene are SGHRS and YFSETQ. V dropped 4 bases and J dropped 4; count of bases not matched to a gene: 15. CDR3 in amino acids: CASSPGASGAVRYEQYF. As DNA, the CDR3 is TGCGCCAGCAGCCCCGGGGCTAGCGGGGCGGTGCGGTACGAGCAGTACTTC. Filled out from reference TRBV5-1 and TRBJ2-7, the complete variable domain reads KAGVTQTPRYLIKTRGQQVTLSCSPISGHRSVSWYQQTPGQGLQFLFEYFSETQRNKGNFPGRFSGRQFSNSRSEMNVSTLELGDSALYLCASSPGASGAVRYEQYFGPGTRLTVT.

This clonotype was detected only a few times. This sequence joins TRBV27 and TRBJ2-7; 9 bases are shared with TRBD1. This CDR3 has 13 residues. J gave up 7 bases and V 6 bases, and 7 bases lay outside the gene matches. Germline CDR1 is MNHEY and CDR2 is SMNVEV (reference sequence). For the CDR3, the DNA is TGTGCCAGCAGGTTACAGGGGGCTCAAGAGCAGTACTTC. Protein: CASRLQGAQEQYF.

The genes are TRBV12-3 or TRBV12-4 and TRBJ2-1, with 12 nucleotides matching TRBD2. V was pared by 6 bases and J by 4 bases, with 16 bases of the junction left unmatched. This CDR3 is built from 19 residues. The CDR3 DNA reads TGTGCCAGCAGCACACGAGGGACCAGAGGGACTAGCGGGTACAATGAGCAGTTCTTC. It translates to CASSTRGTRGTSGYNEQFF.

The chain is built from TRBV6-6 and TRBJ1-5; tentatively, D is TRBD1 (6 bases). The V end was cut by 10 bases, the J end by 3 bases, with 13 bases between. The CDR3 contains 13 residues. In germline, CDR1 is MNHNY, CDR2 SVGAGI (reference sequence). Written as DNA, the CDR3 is TGTGCCACCCATGGACAGCTCAATCAGCCCCAGCATTTT. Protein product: CATHGQLNQPQHF.

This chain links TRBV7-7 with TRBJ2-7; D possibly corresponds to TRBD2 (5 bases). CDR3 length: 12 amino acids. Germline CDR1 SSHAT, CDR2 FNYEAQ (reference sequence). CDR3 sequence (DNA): TGTGCTAGCGAGAGTAAAGACTACGAGCAGTACTTC. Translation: CASESKDYEQYF.

The CDR3 loop is CSARGKVQRDGELFF. CDR3 in DNA: TGCAGTGCTAGAGGAAAAGTTCAGCGGGACGGGGAGCTGTTTTTT. The chain recombines TRBV20-1 with TRBJ2-2, with 7 bases fitting TRBD2. Germline CDR1 is DFQATT and CDR2 is SNEGSKA (reference sequence). Trimming removed 1 base from V and 7 bases from J; junction bases left unmatched: 9. This CDR3 is built from 15 residues.

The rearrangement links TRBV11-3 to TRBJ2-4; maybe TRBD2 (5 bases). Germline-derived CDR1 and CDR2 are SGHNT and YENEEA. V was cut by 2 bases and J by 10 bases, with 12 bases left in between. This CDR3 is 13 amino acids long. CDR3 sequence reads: CASSLSGSKIQYF. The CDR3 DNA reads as TGTGCCAGCAGCTTAAGCGGCAGTAAAATTCAGTACTTC.

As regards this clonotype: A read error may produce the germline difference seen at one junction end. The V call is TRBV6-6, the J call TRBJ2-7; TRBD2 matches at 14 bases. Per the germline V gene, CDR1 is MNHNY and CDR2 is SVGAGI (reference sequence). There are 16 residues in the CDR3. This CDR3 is CASTPIGTSGSGERYF. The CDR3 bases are TGTGCCAGCACCCCTATTGGGACTAGCGGGAGTGGCGAGCGGTACTTC.

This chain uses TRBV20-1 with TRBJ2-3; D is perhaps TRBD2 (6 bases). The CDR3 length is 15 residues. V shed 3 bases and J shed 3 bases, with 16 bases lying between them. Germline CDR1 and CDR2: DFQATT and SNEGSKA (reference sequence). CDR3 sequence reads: CSARGGTLGTDTQYF. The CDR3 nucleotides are TGCAGTGCTAGGGGTGGGACTTTGGGGACAGATACGCAGTATTTT.

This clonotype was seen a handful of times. CDR3 sequence (DNA): TGTGCCAGCAGTTCCACTAGCGGGAGTAGAGATACGCAGTATTTT. It yields the protein CASSSTSGSRDTQYF. The chain carries TRBV27 and TRBJ2-3; 11 bases line up with TRBD2. Germline CDR1 and CDR2: MNHEY and SMNVEV (reference sequence). This CDR3 is 15 amino acids long. J lost 5 bases, V lost 4 bases, and 5 bases had no gene match.